The 21 T cell receptor beta chains below come from one sample, sequenced in a study of PD-1 blockade in mismatch repair-deficient tumors. Clones were sequenced by immunoSEQ multiplex PCR, and TCRdb holds only the in-frame ones, with some missing. The data contain fewer than 20,000 clones, approximately 84% of them singletons. Sample: PBMCs, taken 4 weeks after starting pembrolizumab. All receptors come from an adult with mismatch repair-deficient cancer.

This clone has a single count. V gene TRBV27 combines with J gene TRBJ2-5; 9 nucleotides match TRBD2. The V gene's germline CDR1 is MNHEY and CDR2 SMNVEV (reference sequence). The CDR3 covers 15 residues. Trimming cost V 1 base and J 6 bases; bases outside gene matches: 6. The CDR3 sequence: CASSLLGSGSKTQYF. The CDR3, as DNA: TGTGCCAGCAGTTTATTGGGTAGCGGGAGTAAGACCCAGTACTTC.

The chain links TRBV6-1 to TRBJ1-1, with D perhaps TRBD1 (6 bases). Per germline, CDR1 MNHNS and CDR2 SASEGT. The CDR3 contains 16 residues. Trimming took 3 bases from V and 1 from J, leaving 15 bases between them. The CDR3 is CASSDPGGRRNTEAFF. The CDR3 nucleotides read TGTGCCAGCAGTGACCCCGGGGGGCGCCGGAACACTGAAGCTTTCTTT.

The chain links TRBV27 to TRBJ2-3; D uncertain. V was shortened by 0 bases and J by 1 base, with 11 bases between the two germline ends. Germline CDR1 and CDR2: MNHEY and SMNVEV (reference sequence). The CDR3 has 16 residues. The chain's CDR3 is CASSLSIYGGTDTQYF. The CDR3 DNA reads as TGTGCCAGCAGTTTATCAATCTACGGAGGCACAGATACGCAGTATTTT.

The chain carries TRBV15 and TRBJ1-1; D is unclear. This CDR3 comprises 14 residues. V lost 0 bases, J lost 3 bases, and 8 bases lay in between. Germline V CDR1 and CDR2: LNHNV, YYDKDF (reference sequence). CDR3 in DNA: TGTGCCACCAGCAGAGATCTGAGGGACACTGAAGCTTTCTTT. Encoded protein: CATSRDLRDTEAFF.

CDR3 residues: CASSTSNSYNEQFF. The CDR3 region has the DNA TGTGCCAGCTCAACGAGCAATTCCTACAATGAGCAGTTCTTC. The chain couples TRBV18 to TRBJ2-1; D unclear. This CDR3 spans 14 amino acids. V shed 5 bases and J shed 1 base, with 9 bases lying between them. Germline values: CDR1 KGHSH, CDR2 LQKENI.

The rearrangement uses TRBV9 and TRBJ2-3; TRBD2 aligns across 7 bases. The CDR3 is made up of 15 amino acids. V was clipped by 3 bases and J by 3 bases; unmatched bases: 7. Germline V gene sequence: CDR1 SGDLS, CDR2 YYNGEE. In DNA, the CDR3 is TGTGCCAGCAGCGACCGACTAGCAGCTACAGATACGCAGTATTTT. Protein product: CASSDRLAATDTQYF.

The V and J genes are TRBV30 and TRBJ1-1; TRBD1 might be the D (6 bases). The CDR3 runs to 11 residues. Germline-derived CDR1 and CDR2 are GTSNPN and SVGIG (reference sequence). V was trimmed by 6 bases and J by 8 bases, leaving 13 bases between them. The CDR3 DNA follows: TGTGCCTGCCGCAAGGGGGTCGAAGCTTTCTTT. It yields the protein CACRKGVEAFF.

The chain has TRBV7-9 and TRBJ2-5; TRBD2 agrees at 10 bases. The trim removed 5 bases at V and 1 base at J, leaving 10 bases unmatched. Germline V gene lookup returns CDR1 SEHNR and CDR2 FQNEAQ (reference sequence). The CDR3 is 17 residues long. The CDR3 is CASSPGVAGGFQETQYF. CDR3 DNA sequence: TGTGCCAGCAGCCCGGGAGTAGCGGGAGGTTTCCAAGAGACCCAGTACTTC.

V gene TRBV5-1 combines with J gene TRBJ2-3; TRBD2 agrees at 8 bases. Germline V gene lookup returns CDR1 SGHRS and CDR2 YFSETQ. This CDR3 has 15 residues. V trimming: 1 base; J trimming: 5 bases; junction bases outside the gene matches: 6. The CDR3 region is CASSLSAGARDTQYF. CDR3 DNA sequence: TGCGCCAGCAGCTTGTCAGCGGGGGCACGAGATACGCAGTATTTT.

The chain combines TRBV7-7 with TRBJ2-2; TRBD2 matches 10 bases. V lost 5 bases and J lost 1; bases outside the gene matches: 4. Germline CDR1 SSHAT, CDR2 FNYEAQ (reference sequence). CDR3 length: 16 residues. Written as DNA, the CDR3 is TGTGCCAGCAGCCCGCGGACTAGCGGGAACACCGGGGAGCTGTTTTTT. Protein: CASSPRTSGNTGELFF.

This clone was found a few times. This sequence joins TRBV6-4 and TRBJ2-5, with a tentative D call TRBD1 (6 bases). CDR3 length equals 13 residues. Germline V gene sequence: CDR1 MRHNA, CDR2 SNTAGT. Trimming cost V 4 bases and J 5 bases, with 11 bases left between them. The CDR3 loop reads CASSGGPGETQYF. The CDR3 DNA follows: TGTGCCAGCAGTGGGGGGCCCGGGGAGACCCAGTACTTC.

The chain carries TRBV7-6 and TRBJ2-2; weak D call: TRBD1 (5 bases). Germline V gives CDR1 SGHVS, CDR2 FNYEAQ. Deletions cut 1 base from V and 0 bases from J, with 6 bases between. The CDR3 consists of 15 residues. For the CDR3, the DNA is TGTGCCAGCAGCTTAGTACAGGCGAACACCGGGGAGCTGTTTTTT. Its translation: CASSLVQANTGELFF.

V and J are TRBV7-9 and TRBJ2-1; D may be TRBD2 (6 bases). Trimming took off 0 bases at V and 7 bases at J, with 10 bases between the two ends. The CDR3 has 14 amino acids. CDR1 is SEHNR, CDR2 FQNEAQ, per germline (reference sequence). CDR3 loop: CASSLAGGLNEQFF. CDR3 nucleotide sequence: TGTGCCAGCAGCTTAGCGGGAGGATTGAATGAGCAGTTCTTC.

This clone was counted a single time. The chain has TRBV28 and TRBJ2-1; no clear D. V gave up 1 base and J gave up 9 bases, with 13 bases separating them. Germline V gene sequence: CDR1 MDHEN, CDR2 SYDVKM. The CDR3 sequence is 14 residues long. CDR3 in amino acids: CASSLYSGLGEQFF. The CDR3 DNA reads TGTGCCAGCAGTTTATATTCCGGGTTGGGTGAGCAGTTCTTC.

The chain employs TRBV4-2 and TRBJ2-2; no reliable D call. V lost 4 bases to trimming and J lost 3 bases, with 6 bases between them. Germline values: CDR1 LGHNA, CDR2 YNFKEQ. This CDR3 comprises 13 residues. CDR3: CASSLVDTGELFF. CDR3 coding DNA: TGTGCCAGCAGCCTTGTAGACACCGGGGAGCTGTTTTTT.

The chain links TRBV5-6 to TRBJ2-5, with 8 bases aligning to TRBD1. Germline CDR1 reads SGHDT; CDR2 reads YYEEEE. The ends lost 4 bases at V and 7 bases at J; junction bases unmatched: 15. The CDR3 length is 16 residues. The chain's CDR3 is CASSPSFGTGVGTQYF. As DNA, the CDR3 is TGTGCCAGCAGCCCCAGCTTCGGGACAGGCGTAGGGACCCAGTACTTC.

Concerning this clone: Mismatch with germline at one junction end may stem from a read error. The chain carries TRBV19 and TRBJ2-3; D not resolved. Germline V gene lookup returns CDR1 LNHDA and CDR2 SQIVND (reference sequence). This CDR3 comprises 14 residues. The CDR3 DNA reads as TGTGCCAGTAGTGTAGACATTAGCACAGATACGCAGTATTTT. Translating it yields CASSVDISTDTQYF.

V gene TRBV18 combines with J gene TRBJ2-2; D is possibly TRBD2 (5 bases). The germline V gene has CDR1 KGHSH and CDR2 LQKENI. The length of the CDR3 is 16 residues. Trimming cost V 3 bases and J 0 bases, with 11 bases left between them. The CDR3 here is CASSPSSGPNTGELFF. CDR3 DNA sequence: TGTGCCAGCTCACCTTCGAGCGGACCGAACACCGGGGAGCTGTTTTTT. The variable domain in full, with the rest retrieved from reference TRBV18 and TRBJ2-2, is NAGVMQNPRHLVRRRGQEARLRCSPMKGHSHVYWYRQLPEEGLKFMVYLQKENIIDESGMPKERFSAEFPKEGPSILRIQQVVRGDSAAYFCASSPSSGPNTGELFFGEGSRLTVL.

This clone was detected only a few times. This chain uses TRBV7-9 with TRBJ2-7; 7 nucleotides line up with TRBD1. From germline, CDR1 is SEHNR and CDR2 FQNEAQ (reference sequence). V gave up 1 base and J gave up 3 bases; unmatched junction bases: 6. This CDR3 has 15 residues. The CDR3 region is CASSLEGSGGYEQYF. CDR3 bases: TGTGCCAGCAGCTTAGAGGGTTCAGGGGGCTACGAGCAGTACTTC.

The chain couples TRBV21-1 to TRBJ2-1; the D segment call TRBD1 is taken from the table without a DNA check. TRBV21-1 constitutes a pseudogene. The length of the CDR3 is 16 residues. CDR3 nucleotide sequence: TGTGCCAGCAGTCACACCGGGACAGGGGACGACAATGAGCAGTTCTTC. Protein product: CASSHTGTGDDNEQFF.

The chain uses TRBV30 and TRBJ2-5; 10 bases are a match to TRBD2. CDR3 length equals 18 residues. The germline CDR1 and CDR2 sequences are GTSNPN and SVGIG (reference sequence). Unmatched junction bases numbered 14, after V lost 3 bases and J lost 1 base. The CDR3 DNA is TGTGCCTGGAGCACAATTAGACTAGCGGGCGGCACCCAAGAGACCCAGTACTTC. Protein sequence: CAWSTIRLAGGTQETQYF.